Sequencing of this T cell receptor (beta chain) was carried out in a study of CD8 T cells in Susac syndrome. Random hexamers were used to reverse transcribe about 0.5 to 1 ug of RNA. A single record per CDR3 protein comes from TCRdb applying MiXCR to the immunoSEQ multiplex PCR reads. The table shows about 160,000 distinct CDR3 sequences, with approximately 95% occurring only once. The CDR3 sequence is 14 residues long. Trimming stripped 7 bases from V and 10 bases from J, with 22 bases between. The germline gives CDR1 LNHDA, CDR2 SQIVND (reference sequence). The receptor was derived from a human donor with multiple sclerosis. The sample was CD4+ T cells from PBMCs. This chain uses TRBV19 with TRBJ1-1; possible D gene TRBD1, 5 bases. The CDR3 bases are TGTGCCAGTACCCCGGAGGGCAGGGCCTTCGTAGCTTTCTTT. Its protein product is CASTPEGRAFVAFF.